This T cell receptor (beta chain) comes out of a study of T cell repertoires in cytomegalovirus infection. The overall study: Public TCR beta signatures were indicative of both CMV infection and a matching HLA type.

Whole-study results and caveats: The ex vivo response was dominated by HLA-C-restricted CMV-specific TCR beta clonotypes. Using cumulative public TCR beta family frequency, the authors identified those who carried CMV together with the relevant HLA.

This clonotype was detected ten times or more. No antigen is known for it. Deletions cut 1 base from V and 1 base from J, with 14 bases between. The CDR3 extends over 17 amino acids. From germline, CDR1 is LNHNV and CDR2 YYDKDF (reference sequence). Each CDR3 protein gets one entry after TCRdb re-called the reads with MiXCR. The sample has roughly 280,000 distinct CDR3 sequences, roughly 10% seen once. The chain recombines TRBV15 with TRBJ1-5; the D gene is possibly TRBD1 (6 bases). This sequence was found in a human donor in good health (CMV status not recorded). Some clones in this sample may be carry-over from other donors' samples. Sequenced input: PBMCs. The CDR3 DNA reads as TGTGCCACCAGCAGAGTCGTGGGGGCGCGGAGCAATCAGCCCCAGCATTTT. Its protein product is CATSRVVGARSNQPQHF.